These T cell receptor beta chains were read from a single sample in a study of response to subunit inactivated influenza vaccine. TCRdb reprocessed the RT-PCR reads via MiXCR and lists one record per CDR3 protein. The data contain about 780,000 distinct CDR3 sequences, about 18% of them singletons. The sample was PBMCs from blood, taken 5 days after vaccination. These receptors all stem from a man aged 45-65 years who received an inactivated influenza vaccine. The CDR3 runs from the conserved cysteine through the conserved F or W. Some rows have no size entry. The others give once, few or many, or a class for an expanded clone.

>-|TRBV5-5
CASSPNTLNRGLQETQYF
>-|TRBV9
CASSVPGDRLGTGELFF
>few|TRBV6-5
CASSSLGVGGYTF
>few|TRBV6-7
CASSYSNGRGETEAFF
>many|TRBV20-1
CSAPRETQYF
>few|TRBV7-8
CASSFQSPRSSGNTIYF
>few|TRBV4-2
CASSQDGLTTDTEAFF
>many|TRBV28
CASSSTNRGTEAFF
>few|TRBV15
CATSRVKTHTGELFF
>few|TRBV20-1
CSASPNSGLYEQYF
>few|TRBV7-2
CASSSAPSPGQVSYEQYF
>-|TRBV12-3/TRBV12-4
CASSLLRGTTGNTIYF
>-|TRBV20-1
CSASGVGFREQYF
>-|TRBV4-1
CASSQEGTSGGLEQYF
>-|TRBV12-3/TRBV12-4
CASSPGTSAIYEQFF
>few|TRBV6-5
CASSYSESETSPLHF
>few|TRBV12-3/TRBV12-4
CASSKQSSYEQYF
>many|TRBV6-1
CASSEALVGGHQPQHF
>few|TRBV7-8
CASSLGGVGTGANVLTF
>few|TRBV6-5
CASSILDSGLAGKGEQFF
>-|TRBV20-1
CSASNPGTSNQPQHF
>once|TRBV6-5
CASSYSPGNQPQHF
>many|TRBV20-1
CSATRARGTDTQYF
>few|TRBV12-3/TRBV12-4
CASGSSPYEQYF
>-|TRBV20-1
CSGADGYEQYF
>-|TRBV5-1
CASISGAAETQYF
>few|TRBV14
CASNQGWTDTQYF
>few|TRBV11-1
CASSPSGRRSDTQYF
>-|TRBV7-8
CASSPRRLADTQYF
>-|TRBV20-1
CSATTLERGDETQYF
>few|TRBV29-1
CSVILAGGTQYF
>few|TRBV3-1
CASSAPGGQGSYEQYF
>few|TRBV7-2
CASSVLAETQYF
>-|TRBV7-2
CASSLARGHPYEQYF
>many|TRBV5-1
CASKVQDNEQFF
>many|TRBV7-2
CASSSGQGNSPLHF
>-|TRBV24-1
CATSESGGFYNEQFF
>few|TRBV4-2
CASSQVGGEYNEQFF
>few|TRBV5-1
CASSPTTTGRTDTQYF
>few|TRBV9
CASSVSGGTGELFF
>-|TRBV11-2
CASSSRGGHRSYNEQFF
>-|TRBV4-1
CASSQMGLRRGPDGELFF
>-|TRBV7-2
CASSFWTENTEAFF
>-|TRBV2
CASSYDGGYGNQPQHF
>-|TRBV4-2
CASSQNRGIDEKLFF
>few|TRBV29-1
CSATEAFF
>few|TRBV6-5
CASSYSEGTEAFF
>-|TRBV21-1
CASTLSGGTDTQYF
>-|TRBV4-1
CASSQVYRGEADEQYF
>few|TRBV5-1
CASRSSAGVNGELFF
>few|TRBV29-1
CSVSTSGRAGFF